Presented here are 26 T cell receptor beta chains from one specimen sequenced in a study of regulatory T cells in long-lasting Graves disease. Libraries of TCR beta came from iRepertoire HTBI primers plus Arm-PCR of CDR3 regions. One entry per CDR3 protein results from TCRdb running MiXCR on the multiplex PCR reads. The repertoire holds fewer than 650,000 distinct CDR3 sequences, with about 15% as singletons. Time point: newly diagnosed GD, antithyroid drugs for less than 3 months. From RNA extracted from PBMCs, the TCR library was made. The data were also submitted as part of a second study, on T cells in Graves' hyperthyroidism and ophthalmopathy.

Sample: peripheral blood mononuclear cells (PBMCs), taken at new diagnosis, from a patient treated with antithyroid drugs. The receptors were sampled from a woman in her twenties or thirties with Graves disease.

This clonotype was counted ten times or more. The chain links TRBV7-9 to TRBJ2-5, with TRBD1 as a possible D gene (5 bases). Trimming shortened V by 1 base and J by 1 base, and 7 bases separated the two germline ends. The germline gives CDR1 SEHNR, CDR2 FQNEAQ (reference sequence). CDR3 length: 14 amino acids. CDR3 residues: CASSLGQTQETQYF. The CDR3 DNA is TGTGCCAGCAGCTTAGGACAGACCCAAGAGACCCAGTACTTC.

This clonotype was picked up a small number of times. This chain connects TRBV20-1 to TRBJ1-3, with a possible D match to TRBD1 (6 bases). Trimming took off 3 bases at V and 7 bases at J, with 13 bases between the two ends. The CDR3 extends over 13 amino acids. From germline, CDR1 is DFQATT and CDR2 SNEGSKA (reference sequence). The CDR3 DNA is TGCAGTGCTAGGTTACAGGGATCCAACACCATATATTTT. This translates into CSARLQGSNTIYF.

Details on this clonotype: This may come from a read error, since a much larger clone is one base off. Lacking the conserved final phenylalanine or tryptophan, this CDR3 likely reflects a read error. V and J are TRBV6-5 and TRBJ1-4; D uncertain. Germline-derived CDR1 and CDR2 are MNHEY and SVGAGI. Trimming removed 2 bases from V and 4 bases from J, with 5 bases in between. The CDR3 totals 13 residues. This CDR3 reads CASSYRSNEKLFL. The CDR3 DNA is TGTGCCAGCAGTTACCGAAGTAATGAAAAACTGTTTCTT.

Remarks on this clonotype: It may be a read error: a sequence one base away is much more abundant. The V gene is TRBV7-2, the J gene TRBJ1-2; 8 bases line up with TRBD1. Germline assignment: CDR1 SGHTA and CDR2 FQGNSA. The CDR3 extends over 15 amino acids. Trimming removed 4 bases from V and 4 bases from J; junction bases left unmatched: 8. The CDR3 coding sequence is TGTGCCAGCAGCTGCGTGGCAGGGGGCGTCTATGGCTACACCTTC. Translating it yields CASSCVAGGVYGYTF.

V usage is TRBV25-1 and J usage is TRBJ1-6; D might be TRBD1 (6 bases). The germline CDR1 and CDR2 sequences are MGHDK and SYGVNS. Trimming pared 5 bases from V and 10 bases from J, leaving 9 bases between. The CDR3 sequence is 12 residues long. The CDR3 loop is CASSIGGSPLHF. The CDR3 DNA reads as TGTGCCAGCAGTATCGGGGGCTCACCCCTCCACTTT.

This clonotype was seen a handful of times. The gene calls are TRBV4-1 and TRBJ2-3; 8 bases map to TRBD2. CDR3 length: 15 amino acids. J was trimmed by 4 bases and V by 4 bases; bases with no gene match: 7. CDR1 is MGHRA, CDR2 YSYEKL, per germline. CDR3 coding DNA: TGCGCCAGCAGCCCCCGACTAGCGAGGTCAGATACGCAGTATTTT. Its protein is CASSPRLARSDTQYF.

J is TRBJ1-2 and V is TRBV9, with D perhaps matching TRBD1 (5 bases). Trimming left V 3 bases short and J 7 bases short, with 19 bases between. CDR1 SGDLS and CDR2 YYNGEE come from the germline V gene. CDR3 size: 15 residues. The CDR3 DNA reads TGTGCCAGCAGCGCCCTTCAGGGAAAGGCTTTTGGCTACACCTTC. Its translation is CASSALQGKAFGYTF.

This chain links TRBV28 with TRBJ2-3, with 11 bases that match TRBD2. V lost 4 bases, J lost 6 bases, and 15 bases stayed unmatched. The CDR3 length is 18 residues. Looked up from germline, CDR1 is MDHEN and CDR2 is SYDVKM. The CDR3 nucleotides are TGTGCCAGCAGTTCCCTGACTAGCGGGGCGCCTGGCGTGGATACGCAGTATTTT. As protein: CASSSLTSGAPGVDTQYF.

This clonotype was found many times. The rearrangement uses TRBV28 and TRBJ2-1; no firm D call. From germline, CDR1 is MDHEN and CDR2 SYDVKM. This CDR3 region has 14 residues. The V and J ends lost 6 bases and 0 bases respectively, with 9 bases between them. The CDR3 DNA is TGTGCCAGCAGGCCCCAAAGCTCCTACAATGAGCAGTTCTTC. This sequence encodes CASRPQSSYNEQFF.

CDR3 DNA sequence: TGTGCCAGCTCACTCAGGGACGGAACGCAGTATTTT. The encoded protein is CASSLRDGTQYF. The V gene is TRBV18, the J gene TRBJ2-3, with D perhaps given as TRBD1 or TRBD2 (5 bases each). Trimming cost V 4 bases and J 9 bases, with 11 bases left between them. The CDR3 is 12 amino acids. Germline V gene lookup returns CDR1 KGHSH and CDR2 LQKENI.

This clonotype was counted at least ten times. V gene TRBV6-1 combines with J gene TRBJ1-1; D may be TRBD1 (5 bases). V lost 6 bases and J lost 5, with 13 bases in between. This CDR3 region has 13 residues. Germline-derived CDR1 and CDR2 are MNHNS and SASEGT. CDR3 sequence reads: CASRLPGGTEAFF. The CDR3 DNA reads TGTGCCAGCAGGCTCCCGGGGGGGACTGAAGCTTTCTTT.

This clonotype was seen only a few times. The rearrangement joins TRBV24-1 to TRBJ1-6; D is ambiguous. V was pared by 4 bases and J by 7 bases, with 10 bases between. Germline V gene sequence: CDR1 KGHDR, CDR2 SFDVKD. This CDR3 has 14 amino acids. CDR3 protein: CATSDPPDNSPLHF. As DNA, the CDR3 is TGTGCCACCAGTGACCCGCCCGACAATTCACCCCTCCACTTT.

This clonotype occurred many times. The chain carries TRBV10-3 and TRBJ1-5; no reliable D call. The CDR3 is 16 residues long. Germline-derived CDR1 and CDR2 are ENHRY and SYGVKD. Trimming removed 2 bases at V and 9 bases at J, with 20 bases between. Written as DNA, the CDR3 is TGTGCCATCAGTGAGCTTGGGTTAAACTTAGGAGGGCCCCAGCATTTT. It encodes CAISELGLNLGGPQHF.

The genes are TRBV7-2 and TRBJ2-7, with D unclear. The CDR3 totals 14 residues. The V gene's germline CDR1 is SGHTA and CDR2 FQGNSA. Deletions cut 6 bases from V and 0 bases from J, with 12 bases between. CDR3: CASSSVLHSYEQYF. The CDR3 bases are TGTGCCAGCAGTTCCGTACTGCACTCCTACGAGCAGTACTTC.

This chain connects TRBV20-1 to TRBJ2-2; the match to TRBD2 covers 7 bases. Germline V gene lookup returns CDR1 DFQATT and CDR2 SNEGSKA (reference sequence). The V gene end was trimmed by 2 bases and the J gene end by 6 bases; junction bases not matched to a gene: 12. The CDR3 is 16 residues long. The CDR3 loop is CSARTGGLVSAGELFF. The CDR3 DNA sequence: TGCAGTGCTAGAACGGGCGGACTAGTTTCGGCCGGGGAGCTGTTTTTT.

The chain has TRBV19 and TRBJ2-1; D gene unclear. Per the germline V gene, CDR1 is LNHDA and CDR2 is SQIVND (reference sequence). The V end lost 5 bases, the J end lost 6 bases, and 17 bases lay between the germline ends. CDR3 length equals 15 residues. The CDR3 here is CASSLGVSPSNEQFF. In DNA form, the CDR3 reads TGTGCCAGTAGTCTAGGTGTTTCCCCCAGCAATGAGCAGTTCTTC.

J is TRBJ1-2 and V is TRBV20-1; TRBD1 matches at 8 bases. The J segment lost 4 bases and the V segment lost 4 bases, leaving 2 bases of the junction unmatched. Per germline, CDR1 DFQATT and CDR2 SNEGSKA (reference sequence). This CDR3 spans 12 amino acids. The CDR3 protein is CSATGGLYGYTF. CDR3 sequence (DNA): TGCAGTGCTACAGGGGGCCTCTATGGCTACACCTTC.

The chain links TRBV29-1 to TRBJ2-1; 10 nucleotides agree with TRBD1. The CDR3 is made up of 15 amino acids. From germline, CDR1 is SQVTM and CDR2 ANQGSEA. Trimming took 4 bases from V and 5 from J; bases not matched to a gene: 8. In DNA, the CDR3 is TGCAGCGTTGTCCAACCGGGACAGGGGCACAATGAGCAGTTCTTC. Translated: CSVVQPGQGHNEQFF.

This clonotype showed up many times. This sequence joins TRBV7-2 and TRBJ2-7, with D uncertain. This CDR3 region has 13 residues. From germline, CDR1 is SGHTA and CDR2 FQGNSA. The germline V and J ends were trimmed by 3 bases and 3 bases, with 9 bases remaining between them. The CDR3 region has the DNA TGTGCCAGCAGCTTCGTACGCCTCTACGAGCAGTACTTC. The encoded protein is CASSFVRLYEQYF.

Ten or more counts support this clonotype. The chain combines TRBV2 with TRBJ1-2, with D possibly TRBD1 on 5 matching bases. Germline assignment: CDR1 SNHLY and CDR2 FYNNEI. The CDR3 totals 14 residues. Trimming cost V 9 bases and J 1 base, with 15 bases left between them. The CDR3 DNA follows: TGTGCCAGTCAAGGGGACGCCTATAACTATGGCTACACCTTC. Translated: CASQGDAYNYGYTF.

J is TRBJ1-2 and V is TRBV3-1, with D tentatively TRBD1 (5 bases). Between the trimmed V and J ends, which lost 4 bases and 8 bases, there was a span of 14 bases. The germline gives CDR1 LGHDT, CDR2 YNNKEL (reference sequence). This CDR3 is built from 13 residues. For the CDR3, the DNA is TGTGCCAGCAGCCCGGACATTAATGGCGGCTACACCTTC. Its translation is CASSPDINGGYTF.

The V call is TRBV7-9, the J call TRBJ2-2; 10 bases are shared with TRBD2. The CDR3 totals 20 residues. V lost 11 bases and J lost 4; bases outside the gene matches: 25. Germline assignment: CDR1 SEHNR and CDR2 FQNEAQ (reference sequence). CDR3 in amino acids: CAGNPTPGVPGTSATGELFF. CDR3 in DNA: TGTGCCGGCAACCCCACACCTGGTGTTCCGGGGACTAGCGCCACCGGGGAGCTGTTTTTT.

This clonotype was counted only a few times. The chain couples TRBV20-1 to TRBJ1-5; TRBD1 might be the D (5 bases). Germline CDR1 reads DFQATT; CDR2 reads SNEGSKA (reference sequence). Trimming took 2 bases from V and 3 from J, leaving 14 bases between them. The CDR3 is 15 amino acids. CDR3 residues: CSARPIGGTNQPQHF. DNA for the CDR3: TGCAGTGCTAGACCCATTGGGGGGACCAATCAGCCCCAGCATTTT.

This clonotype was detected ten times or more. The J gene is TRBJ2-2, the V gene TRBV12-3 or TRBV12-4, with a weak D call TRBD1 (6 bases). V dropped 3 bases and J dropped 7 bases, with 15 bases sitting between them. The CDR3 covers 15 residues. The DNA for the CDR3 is TGTGCCAGCAGTTTCAATAGGGGGTCATACGGGGAGCTGTTTTTT. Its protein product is CASSFNRGSYGELFF.

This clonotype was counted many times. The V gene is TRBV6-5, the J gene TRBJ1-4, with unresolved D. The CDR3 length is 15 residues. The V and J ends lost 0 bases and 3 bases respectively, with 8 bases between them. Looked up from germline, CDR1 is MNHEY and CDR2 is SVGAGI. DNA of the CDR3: TGTGCCAGCAGTTACTCGGGGTCCTCTAATGAAAAACTGTTTTTT. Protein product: CASSYSGSSNEKLFF.

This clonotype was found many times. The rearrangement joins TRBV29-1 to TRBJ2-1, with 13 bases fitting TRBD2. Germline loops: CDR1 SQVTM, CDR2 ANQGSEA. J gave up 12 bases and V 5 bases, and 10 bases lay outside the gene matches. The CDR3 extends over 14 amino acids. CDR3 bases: TGCAGCGTTAGGACTAGCGGGAGTTCTCAGGGGCAGTTCTTC. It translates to CSVRTSGSSQGQFF.